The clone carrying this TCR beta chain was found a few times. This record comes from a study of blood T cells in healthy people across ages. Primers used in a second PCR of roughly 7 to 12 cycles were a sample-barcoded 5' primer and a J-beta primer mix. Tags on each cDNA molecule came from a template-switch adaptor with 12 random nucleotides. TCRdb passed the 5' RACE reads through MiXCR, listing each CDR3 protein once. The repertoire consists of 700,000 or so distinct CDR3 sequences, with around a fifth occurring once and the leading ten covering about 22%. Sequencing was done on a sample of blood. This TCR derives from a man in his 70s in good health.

CDR3 sequence reads: CASSTGMVGYTDTQYF. CDR3 nucleotide sequence: TGCGCCAGCAGCACAGGGATGGTGGGTTACACAGATACGCAGTATTTT. The rearrangement links TRBV5-1 to TRBJ2-3; possible D gene TRBD1, 6 bases. The CDR3 is 16 amino acids. Germline V gene sequence: CDR1 SGHRS, CDR2 YFSETQ. Trimming removed 4 bases at V and 2 bases at J, with 17 bases between. The whole variable domain, filled in from reference TRBV5-1 and TRBJ2-3, reads KAGVTQTPRYLIKTRGQQVTLSCSPISGHRSVSWYQQTPGQGLQFLFEYFSETQRNKGNFPGRFSGRQFSNSRSEMNVSTLELGDSALYLCASSTGMVGYTDTQYFGPGTRLTVL.